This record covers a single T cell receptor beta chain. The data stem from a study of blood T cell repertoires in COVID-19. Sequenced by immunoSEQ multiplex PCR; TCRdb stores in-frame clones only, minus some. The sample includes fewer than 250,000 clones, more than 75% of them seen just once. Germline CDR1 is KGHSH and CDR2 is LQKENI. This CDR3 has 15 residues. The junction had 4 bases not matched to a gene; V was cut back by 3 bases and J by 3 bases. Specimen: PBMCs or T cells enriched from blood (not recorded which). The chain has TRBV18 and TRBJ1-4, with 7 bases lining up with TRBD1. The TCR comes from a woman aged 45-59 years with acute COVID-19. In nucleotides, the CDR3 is TGTGCCAGCTCACCGAACAGGGGTTCTAATGAAAAACTGTTTTTT. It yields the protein CASSPNRGSNEKLFF.